This T cell receptor beta chain was obtained from a study of long-term antiretroviral therapy in people with HIV. Study observations and caveats: Clonal populations expanded prior to ART predominated within the repertoire at all time points.

As regards this clone: Antigen unknown.

The immunoSEQ assay was v3.0, run at survey level. The table came from immunoSEQ multiplex PCR; TCRdb's copy has only in-frame clones and leaves some out. This table holds some 22,000 clones, around 80% found once. The CDR3 totals 13 residues. Germline V CDR1 and CDR2: MNHEY, SVGAGI. The V end was cut by 6 bases, the J end by 5 bases, with 13 bases between. This sequence originates from a woman aged 40-49 years with HIV. Sample: unsorted PBMCs, taken 4.1 years after starting antiretroviral therapy. V is TRBV6-5 and J is TRBJ2-5; D is uncertain. The CDR3 sequence is CASRNGVFETQYF. CDR3 nucleotide sequence: TGTGCCAGCAGGAATGGGGTCTTTGAGACCCAGTACTTC.